The following is a T cell receptor (beta chain) sequence with its context. Assay used: immunoSEQ multiplex PCR; TCRdb lists only in-frame clones, some missing. This table holds tens of thousands of clones, around 94% found once. The data were obtained in a study of technical replicates of blood from a handful of donors. Germline CDR1 is PRHDT and CDR2 is FYEKMQ (reference sequence). CDR3 length: 13 amino acids. Trimming removed 2 bases from V and 6 bases from J, with 7 bases in between. Sequenced material: T cells isolated from PBMCs. The chain employs TRBV13 and TRBJ2-2, with D uncertain. This clonotype was sampled from a human donor in good health. The CDR3 spells CASSLRLPGELFF. Written as DNA, the CDR3 is TGTGCCAGCAGCTTACGGTTGCCCGGGGAGCTGTTTTTT.